Below, one TCR beta chain is given with its context. The antigen is not known. 13 Jbeta primers and 60 Vbeta primers were used for the PCR. Produced via immunoSEQ multiplex PCR; TCRdb's table is partial and in-frame only. The data show some 120,000 clones, under 90% seen once. These data are taken from a study of cytomegalovirus exposure and HLA in healthy donors. The study, taken as a whole, reports: In a later analysis, V- and J-gene trimming of beta chains associated with a DCLRE1C missense variant, replicated independently. Altogether, 164 TCR beta chains were recorded as cytomegalovirus-associated. Despite most TCR sequences being rare, some public TCRs occurred in many donors. The analysis excluded some indistinguishable V segments, including TRBV6-2 and TRBV6-3.

CDR3 length: 15 amino acids. This TCR derives from a woman under 40 in good health and CMV-seronegative. The V call is TRBV21-1, the J call TRBJ2-3; the table's D call TRBD1 went unverified against the DNA. TRBV21-1 counts as a pseudogene. Sequenced: PBMCs. This CDR3 reads CASSNRDRATDTQYF. CDR3 DNA: TGTGCCAGCAGCAATAGGGACAGGGCGACAGATACGCAGTATTTT.